This T cell receptor beta chain emerged from a study of T cell changes during pregnancy in multiple sclerosis. This table comes from immunoSEQ multiplex PCR, and its TCRdb copy is limited to in-frame clones, with some not included. The sample contains approximately 89,000 clones, less than 95% of which appear only once. Trimming took 4 bases from V and 5 from J, leaving 17 bases between them. This CDR3 contains 15 residues. Per germline, CDR1 SGHAT and CDR2 FQNNGV. The specimen comprised peripheral blood, sampled in the third trimester of pregnancy. The chain is built from TRBV11-2 and TRBJ2-5, with a possible D match to TRBD2 (6 bases). The origin of this receptor is a female donor with multiple sclerosis, enrolled in a pregnancy study. The CDR3 nucleotides read TGTGCCAGCAGCTCCAGCCTAGCGCTCTTTGAGACCCAGTACTTC. Amino acids: CASSSSLALFETQYF.